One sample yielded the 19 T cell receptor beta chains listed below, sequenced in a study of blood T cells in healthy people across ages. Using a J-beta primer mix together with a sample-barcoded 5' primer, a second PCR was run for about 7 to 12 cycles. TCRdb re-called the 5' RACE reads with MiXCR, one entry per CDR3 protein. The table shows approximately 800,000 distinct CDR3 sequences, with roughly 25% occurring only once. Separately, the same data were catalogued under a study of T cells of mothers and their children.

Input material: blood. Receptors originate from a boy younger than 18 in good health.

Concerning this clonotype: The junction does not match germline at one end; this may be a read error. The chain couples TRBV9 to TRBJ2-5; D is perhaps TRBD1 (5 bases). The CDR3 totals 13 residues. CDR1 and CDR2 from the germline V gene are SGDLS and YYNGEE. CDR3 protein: CAGSPQAAETQYF. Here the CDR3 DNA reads TGTGCCGGCAGCCCACAGGCGGCAGAGACCCAGTACTTC.

Written as DNA, the CDR3 is TGTGCCAGCAGCTTATGGGCTAGCGGAGGGATGGGGCAGTTCTTC. It translates to CASSLWASGGMGQFF. This chain joins TRBV7-8 and TRBJ2-1; 7 bases are shared with TRBD2. The germline V gene encodes CDR1 SGHVS and CDR2 FQNEAQ. The CDR3 covers 15 residues. Trimming removed 2 bases from V and 12 bases from J; junction bases left unmatched: 13.

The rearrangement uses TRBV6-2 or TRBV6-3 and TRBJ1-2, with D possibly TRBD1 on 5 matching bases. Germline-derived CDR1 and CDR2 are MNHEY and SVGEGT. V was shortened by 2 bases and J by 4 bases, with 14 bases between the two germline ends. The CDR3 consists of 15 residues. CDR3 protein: CASSYLQGTSYGYTF. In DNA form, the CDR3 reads TGTGCCAGCAGTTACCTCCAGGGAACATCCTATGGCTACACCTTC.

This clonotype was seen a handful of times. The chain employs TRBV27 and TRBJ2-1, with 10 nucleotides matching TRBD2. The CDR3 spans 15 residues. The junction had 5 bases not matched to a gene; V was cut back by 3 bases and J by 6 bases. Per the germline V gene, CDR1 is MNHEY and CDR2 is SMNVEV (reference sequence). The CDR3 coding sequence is TGTGCCAGCAGTTTCGCCGGGACTAGCGCCAATGAGCAGTTCTTC. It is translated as CASSFAGTSANEQFF.

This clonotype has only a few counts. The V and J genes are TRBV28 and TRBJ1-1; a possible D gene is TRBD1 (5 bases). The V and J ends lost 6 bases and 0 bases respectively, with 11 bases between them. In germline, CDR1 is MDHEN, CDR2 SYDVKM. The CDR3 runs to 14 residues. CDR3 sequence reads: CASRNRQMNTEAFF. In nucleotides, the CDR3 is TGTGCCAGCAGGAATCGACAGATGAACACTGAAGCTTTCTTT.

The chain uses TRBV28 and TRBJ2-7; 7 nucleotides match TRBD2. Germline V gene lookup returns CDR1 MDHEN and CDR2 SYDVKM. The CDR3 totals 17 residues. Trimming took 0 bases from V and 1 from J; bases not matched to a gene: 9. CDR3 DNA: TGTGCCAGCAGTTTATGGACAGTGCAAGCGGGATCCTACGAGCAGTACTTC. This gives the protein CASSLWTVQAGSYEQYF.

The CDR3 bases are TGTGCCACCACCCCAGGGGGCTGGGATACGCAGTATTTT. Translating it yields CATTPGGWDTQYF. J is TRBJ2-3 and V is TRBV24-1; 8 bases align to TRBD1. From germline, CDR1 is KGHDR and CDR2 SFDVKD. The CDR3 totals 13 residues. The V and J ends lost 8 bases and 6 bases, in that order; junction bases with no gene match: 6.

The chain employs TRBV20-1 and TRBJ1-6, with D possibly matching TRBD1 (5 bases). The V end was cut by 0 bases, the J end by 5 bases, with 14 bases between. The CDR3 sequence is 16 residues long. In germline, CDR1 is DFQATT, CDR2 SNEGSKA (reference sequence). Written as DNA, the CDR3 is TGCAGTGCTAGAGATTGGGAGGGGATCGATAATTCACCCCTCCACTTT. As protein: CSARDWEGIDNSPLHF.

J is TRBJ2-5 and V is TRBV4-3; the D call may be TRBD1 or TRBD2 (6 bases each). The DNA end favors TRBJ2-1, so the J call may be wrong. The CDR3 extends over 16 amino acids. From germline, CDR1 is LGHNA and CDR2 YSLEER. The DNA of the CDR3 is TGCGCCAGCAGCCAAAGCGCGGTTCGGGGGCGCAATGAGCAGTTCTTC. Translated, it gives CASSQSAVRGRNEQFF.

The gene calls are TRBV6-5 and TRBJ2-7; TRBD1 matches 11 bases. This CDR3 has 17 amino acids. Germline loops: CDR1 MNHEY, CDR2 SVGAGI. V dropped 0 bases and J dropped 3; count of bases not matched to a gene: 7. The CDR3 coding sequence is TGTGCCAGCAGTTACTCGGCCACCGGGACAGGGGGCTACGAGCAGTACTTC. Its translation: CASSYSATGTGGYEQYF.

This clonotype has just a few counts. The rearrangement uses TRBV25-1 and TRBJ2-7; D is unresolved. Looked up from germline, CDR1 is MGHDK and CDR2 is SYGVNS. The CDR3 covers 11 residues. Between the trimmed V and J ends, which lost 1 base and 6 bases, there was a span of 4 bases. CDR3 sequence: CASSESSEQYF. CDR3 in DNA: TGTGCCAGCAGTGAATCTAGCGAGCAGTACTTC.

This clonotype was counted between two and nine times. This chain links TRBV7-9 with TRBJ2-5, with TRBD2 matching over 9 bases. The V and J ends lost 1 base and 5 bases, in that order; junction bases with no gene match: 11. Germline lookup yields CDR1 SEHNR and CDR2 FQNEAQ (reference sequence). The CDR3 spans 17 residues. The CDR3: CASSLEGRGGAGETQYF. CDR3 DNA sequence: TGTGCCAGCAGCTTAGAAGGTCGCGGGGGGGCAGGGGAGACCCAGTACTTC.

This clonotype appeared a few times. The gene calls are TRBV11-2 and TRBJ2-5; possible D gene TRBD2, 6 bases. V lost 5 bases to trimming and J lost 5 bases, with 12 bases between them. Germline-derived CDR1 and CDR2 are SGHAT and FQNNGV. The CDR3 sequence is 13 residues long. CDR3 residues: CASSGGWVETQYF. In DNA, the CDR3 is TGTGCCAGCAGCGGGGGGTGGGTTGAGACCCAGTACTTC.

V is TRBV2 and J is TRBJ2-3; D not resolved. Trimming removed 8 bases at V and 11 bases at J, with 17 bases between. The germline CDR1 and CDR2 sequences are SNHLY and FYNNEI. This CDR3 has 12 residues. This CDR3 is CASSLGSVEQYF. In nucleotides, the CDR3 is TGTGCCAGCTCCTTGGGGTCAGTCGAGCAGTATTTT. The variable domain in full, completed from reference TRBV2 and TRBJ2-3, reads EPEVTQTPSHQVTQMGQEVILRCVPISNHLYFYWYRQILGQKVEFLVSFYNNEISEKSEIFDDQFSVERPDGSNFTLKIRSTKLEDSAMYFCASSLGSVEQYFGPGTRLTVL.

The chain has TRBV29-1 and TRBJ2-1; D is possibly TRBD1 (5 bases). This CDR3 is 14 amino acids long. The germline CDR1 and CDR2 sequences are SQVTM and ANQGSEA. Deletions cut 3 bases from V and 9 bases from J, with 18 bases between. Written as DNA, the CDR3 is TGCAGCGTTGAGGGCCAGGGCGGTTCTACTGAGCAGTTCTTC. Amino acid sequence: CSVEGQGGSTEQFF.

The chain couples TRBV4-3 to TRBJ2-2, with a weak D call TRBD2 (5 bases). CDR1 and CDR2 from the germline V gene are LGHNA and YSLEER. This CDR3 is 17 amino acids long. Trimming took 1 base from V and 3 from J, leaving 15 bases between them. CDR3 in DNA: TGCGCCAGCAGCCAAGCAGCGGCTTACATGGACACCGGGGAGCTGTTTTTT. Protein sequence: CASSQAAAYMDTGELFF.

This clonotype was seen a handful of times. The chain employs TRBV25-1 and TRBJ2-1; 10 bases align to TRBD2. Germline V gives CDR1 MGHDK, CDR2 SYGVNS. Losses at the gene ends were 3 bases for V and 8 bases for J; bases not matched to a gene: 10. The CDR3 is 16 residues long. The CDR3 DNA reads TGTGCCAGCAGTGACCGGTCCGGGACTAGCGTCGATGAGCAGTTCTTC. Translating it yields CASSDRSGTSVDEQFF.

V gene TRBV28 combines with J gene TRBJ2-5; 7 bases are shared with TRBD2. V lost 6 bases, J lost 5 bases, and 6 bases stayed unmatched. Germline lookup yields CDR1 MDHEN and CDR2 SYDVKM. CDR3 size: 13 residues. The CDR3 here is CASRAGVGETQYF. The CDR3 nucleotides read TGTGCCAGCAGGGCGGGAGTGGGTGAGACCCAGTACTTC.

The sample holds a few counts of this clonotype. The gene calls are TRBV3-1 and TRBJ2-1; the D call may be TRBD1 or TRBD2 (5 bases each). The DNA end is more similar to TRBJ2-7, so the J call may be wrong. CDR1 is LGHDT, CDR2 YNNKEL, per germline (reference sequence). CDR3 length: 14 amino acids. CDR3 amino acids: CASSQGDRAYEQYF. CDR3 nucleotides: TGTGCCAGCAGCCAAGGGGACCGGGCCTACGAGCAGTACTTC.